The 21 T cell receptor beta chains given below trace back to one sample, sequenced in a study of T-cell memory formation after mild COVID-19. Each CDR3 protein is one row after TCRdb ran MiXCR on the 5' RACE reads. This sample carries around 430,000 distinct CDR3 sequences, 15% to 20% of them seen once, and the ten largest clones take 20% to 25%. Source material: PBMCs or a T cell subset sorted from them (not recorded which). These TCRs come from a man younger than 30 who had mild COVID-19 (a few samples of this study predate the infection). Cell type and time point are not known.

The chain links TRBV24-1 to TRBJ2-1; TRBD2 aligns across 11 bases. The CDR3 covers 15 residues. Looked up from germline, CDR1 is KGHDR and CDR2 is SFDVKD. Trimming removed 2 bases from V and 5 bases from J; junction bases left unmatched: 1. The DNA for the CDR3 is TGTGCCACCAGTGATTCGGGACTAGCGGACAATGAGCAGTTCTTC. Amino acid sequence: CATSDSGLADNEQFF.

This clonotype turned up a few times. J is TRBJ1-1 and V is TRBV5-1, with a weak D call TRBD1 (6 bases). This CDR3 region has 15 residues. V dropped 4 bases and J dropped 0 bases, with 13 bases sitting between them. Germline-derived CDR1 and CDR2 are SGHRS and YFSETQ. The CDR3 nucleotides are TGCGCCAGCAGCCACGGACAGCAACTGAACACTGAAGCTTTCTTT. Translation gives CASSHGQQLNTEAFF.

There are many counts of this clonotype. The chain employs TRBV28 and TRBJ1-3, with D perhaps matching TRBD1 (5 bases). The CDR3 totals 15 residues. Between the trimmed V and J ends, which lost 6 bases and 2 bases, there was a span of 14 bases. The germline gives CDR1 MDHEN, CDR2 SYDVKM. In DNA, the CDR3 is TGTGCCAGCAGCCTGGCCGGGGCAGCTGGAAACACCATATATTTT. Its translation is CASSLAGAAGNTIYF.

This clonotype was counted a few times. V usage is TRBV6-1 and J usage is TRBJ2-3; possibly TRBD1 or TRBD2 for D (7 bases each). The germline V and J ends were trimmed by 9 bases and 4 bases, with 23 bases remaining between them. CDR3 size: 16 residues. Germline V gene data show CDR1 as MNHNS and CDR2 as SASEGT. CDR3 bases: TGTGCCAGTTCGTGGGGAGGGGGCAATTTGGCAGATACGCAGTATTTT. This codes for CASSWGGGNLADTQYF.

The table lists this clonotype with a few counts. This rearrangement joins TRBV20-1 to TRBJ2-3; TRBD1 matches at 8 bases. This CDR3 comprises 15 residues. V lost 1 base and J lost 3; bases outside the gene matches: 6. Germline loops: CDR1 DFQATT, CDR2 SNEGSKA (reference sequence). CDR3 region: CSARAPGQVTDTQYF. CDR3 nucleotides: TGCAGTGCTAGAGCCCCGGGACAGGTGACAGATACGCAGTATTTT.

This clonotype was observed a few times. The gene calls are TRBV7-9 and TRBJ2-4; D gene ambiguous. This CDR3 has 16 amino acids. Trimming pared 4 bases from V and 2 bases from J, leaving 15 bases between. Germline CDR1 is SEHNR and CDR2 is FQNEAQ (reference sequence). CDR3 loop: CASSSRLLSTKNIQYF. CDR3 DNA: TGTGCCAGCAGCTCCCGATTACTCTCTACCAAAAACATTCAGTACTTC.

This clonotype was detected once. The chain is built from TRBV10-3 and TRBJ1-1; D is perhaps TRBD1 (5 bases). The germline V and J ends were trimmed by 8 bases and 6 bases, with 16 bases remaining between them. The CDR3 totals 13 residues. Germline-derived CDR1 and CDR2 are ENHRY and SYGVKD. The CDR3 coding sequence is TGTGCCATCCGGACCCCAATGGGGGCTGAAGCTTTCTTT. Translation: CAIRTPMGAEAFF.

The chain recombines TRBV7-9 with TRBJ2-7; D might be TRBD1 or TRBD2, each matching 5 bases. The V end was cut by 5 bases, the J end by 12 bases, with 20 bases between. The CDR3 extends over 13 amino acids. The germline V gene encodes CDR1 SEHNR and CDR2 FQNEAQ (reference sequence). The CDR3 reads CASSPGPQAPAYV. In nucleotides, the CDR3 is TGTGCCAGCAGCCCGGGGCCACAGGCGCCGGCGTACGTC.

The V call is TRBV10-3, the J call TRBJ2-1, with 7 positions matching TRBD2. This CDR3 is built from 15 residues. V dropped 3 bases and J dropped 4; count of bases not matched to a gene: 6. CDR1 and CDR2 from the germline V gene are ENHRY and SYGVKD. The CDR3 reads CAISEAGPRYNEQFF. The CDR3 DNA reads TGTGCCATCAGTGAAGCGGGGCCCCGTTACAATGAGCAGTTCTTC.

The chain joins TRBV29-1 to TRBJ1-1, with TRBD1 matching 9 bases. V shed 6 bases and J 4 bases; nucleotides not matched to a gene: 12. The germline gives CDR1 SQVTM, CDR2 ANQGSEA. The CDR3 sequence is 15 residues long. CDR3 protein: CSVSTDRGWGTEAFF. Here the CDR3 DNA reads TGCAGCGTCTCCACGGACAGGGGATGGGGCACTGAAGCTTTCTTT.

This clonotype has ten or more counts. CDR3 loop: CASSYSPKAGELFF. The DNA of the CDR3 is TGTGCCAGCAGTTACTCCCCGAAGGCCGGGGAGCTGTTTTTT. The V and J genes are TRBV6-5 and TRBJ2-2; D remains ambiguous. The CDR3 has 14 residues. V was cut by 0 bases and J by 6 bases, with 8 bases left in between. Germline V gene sequence: CDR1 MNHEY, CDR2 SVGAGI.

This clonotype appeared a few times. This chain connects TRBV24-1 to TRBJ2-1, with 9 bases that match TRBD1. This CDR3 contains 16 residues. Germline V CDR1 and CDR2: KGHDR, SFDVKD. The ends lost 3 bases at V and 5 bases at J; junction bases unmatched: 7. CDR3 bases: TGTGCCACCAGTGATCCGGACAGGGGACACCACAATGAGCAGTTCTTC. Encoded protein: CATSDPDRGHHNEQFF.

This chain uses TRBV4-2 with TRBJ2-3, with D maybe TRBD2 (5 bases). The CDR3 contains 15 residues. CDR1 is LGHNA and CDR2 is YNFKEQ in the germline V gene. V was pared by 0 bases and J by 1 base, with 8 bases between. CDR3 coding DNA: TGTGCCAGCAGCCAAGATTTCGGGGGCACAGATACGCAGTATTTT. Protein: CASSQDFGGTDTQYF.

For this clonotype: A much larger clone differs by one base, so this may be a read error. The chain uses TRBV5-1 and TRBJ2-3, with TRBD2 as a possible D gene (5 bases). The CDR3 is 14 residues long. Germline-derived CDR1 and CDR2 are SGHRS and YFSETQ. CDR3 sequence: CASGLAPGTDTQYF. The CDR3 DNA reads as TGCGCCAGCGGCTTGGCGCCGGGAACAGATACGCAGTATTTT.

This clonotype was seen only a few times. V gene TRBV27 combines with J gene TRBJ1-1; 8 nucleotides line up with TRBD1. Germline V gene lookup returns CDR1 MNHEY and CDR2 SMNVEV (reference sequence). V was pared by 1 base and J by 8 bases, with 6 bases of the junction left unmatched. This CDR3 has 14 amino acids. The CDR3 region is CASSLWSDRGEAFF. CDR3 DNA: TGTGCCAGCAGTTTATGGAGCGACAGGGGAGAAGCTTTCTTT.

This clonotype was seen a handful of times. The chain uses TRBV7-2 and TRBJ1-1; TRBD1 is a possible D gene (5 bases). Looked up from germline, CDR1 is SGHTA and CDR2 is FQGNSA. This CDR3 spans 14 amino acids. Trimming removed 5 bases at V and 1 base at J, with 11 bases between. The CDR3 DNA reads TGTGCCAGCAGCCCGCATCAGGGGAACACTGAAGCTTTCTTT. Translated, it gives CASSPHQGNTEAFF.

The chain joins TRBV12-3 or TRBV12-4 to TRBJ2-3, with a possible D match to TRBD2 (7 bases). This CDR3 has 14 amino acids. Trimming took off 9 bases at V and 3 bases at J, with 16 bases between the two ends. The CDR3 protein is CARRTGGRTDTQYF. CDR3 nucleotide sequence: TGTGCCAGGAGGACCGGGGGGCGGACAGATACGCAGTATTTT.

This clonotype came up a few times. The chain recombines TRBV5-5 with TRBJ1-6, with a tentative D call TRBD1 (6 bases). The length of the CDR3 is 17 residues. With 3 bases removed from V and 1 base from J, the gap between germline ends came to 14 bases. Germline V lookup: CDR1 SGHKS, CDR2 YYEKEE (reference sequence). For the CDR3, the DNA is TGTGCCAGCAGCTCGTGGACAGCGGGGTCCTATAATTCACCCCTCCACTTT. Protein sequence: CASSSWTAGSYNSPLHF.

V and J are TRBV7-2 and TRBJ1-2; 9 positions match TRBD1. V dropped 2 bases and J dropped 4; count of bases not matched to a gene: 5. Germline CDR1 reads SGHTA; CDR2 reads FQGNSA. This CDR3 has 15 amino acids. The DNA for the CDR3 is TGTGCCAGCAGCTTAAGGGACAGGGAGAGCTATGGCTACACCTTC. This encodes CASSLRDRESYGYTF.

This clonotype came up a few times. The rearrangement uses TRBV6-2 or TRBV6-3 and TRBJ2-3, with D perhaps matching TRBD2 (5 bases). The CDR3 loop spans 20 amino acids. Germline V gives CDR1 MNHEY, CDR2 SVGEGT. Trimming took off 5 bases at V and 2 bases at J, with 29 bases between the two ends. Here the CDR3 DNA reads TGTGCCAGCAGTCCTCGACGGGGTAGCTTGCGGTTCTCCAACACAGATACGCAGTATTTT. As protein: CASSPRRGSLRFSNTDTQYF.

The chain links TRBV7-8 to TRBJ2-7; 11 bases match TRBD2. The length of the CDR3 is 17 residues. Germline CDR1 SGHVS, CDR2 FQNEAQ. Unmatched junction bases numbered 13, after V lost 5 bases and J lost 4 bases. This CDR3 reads CASSLSPGLAVSYEQYF. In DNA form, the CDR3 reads TGTGCCAGCAGCCTTTCCCCGGGACTAGCGGTTAGTTACGAGCAGTACTTC.